This T cell receptor beta chain came from a study of glioma-infiltrating T cells. Study outcomes and limitations: Above-expected tissue-blood divergence occurred in all gliomas, most in low-grade ones.

The germline gives CDR1 GTSNPN, CDR2 SVGIG (reference sequence). V shed 2 bases and J shed 0 bases, with 13 bases lying between them. The CDR3 is 15 amino acids. Comment on this clonotype: The antigen is unknown.

The iRepertoire nested amplicon-rescue multiplex PCR amplified TCR alpha and beta CDR3s from RNA. TCRdb independently ran MiXCR on the multiplex PCR reads; one entry per CDR3 protein. This sample carries approximately 12,000 distinct CDR3 sequences, about a quarter of them seen once, and the ten largest clones take approximately 40%. The TCR originated in a human donor with low-grade glioma or glioblastoma, undergoing nonglioma brain surgery, or in good health (not recorded which). The chain has TRBV30 and TRBJ1-1; no reliable D call. Sequencing used glioma tissue, nonneoplastic brain tissue, or PBMCs (not recorded which). CDR3 amino acids: CAWSHLEGMNTEAFF. The CDR3 DNA reads as TGTGCCTGGAGTCACTTAGAAGGGATGAACACTGAAGCTTTCTTT. The full variable domain, in which reference TRBV30 and TRBJ1-1 provide the parts outside the CDR3, is SQTIHQWPATLVQPVGSPLSLECTVEGTSNPNLYWYRQAAGRGLQLLFYSVGIGQISSEVPQNLSASRPQDRQFILSSKKLLLSDSGFYLCAWSHLEGMNTEAFFGQGTRLTVV.